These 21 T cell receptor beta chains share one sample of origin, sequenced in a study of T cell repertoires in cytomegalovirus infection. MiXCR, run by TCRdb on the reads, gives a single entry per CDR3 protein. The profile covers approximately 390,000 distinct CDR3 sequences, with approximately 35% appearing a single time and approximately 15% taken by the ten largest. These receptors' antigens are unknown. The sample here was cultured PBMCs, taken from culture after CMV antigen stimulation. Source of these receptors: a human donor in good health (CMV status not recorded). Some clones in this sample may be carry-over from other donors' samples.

The CDR3 coding sequence is TGTGCCAGCAGCGCAGGGGCCTATAACACTGAAGCTTTCTTT. Translated: CASSAGAYNTEAFF. J is TRBJ1-1 and V is TRBV7-9, with D possibly being TRBD1 (6 bases). Germline V gene data show CDR1 as SEHNR and CDR2 as FQNEAQ (reference sequence). The CDR3 length is 14 residues. V dropped 5 bases and J dropped 2 bases, with 12 bases sitting between them.

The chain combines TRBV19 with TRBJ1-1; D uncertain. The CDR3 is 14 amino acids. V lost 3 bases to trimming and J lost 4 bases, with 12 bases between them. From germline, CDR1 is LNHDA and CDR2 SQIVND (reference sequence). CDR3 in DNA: TGTGCCAGTAGTATTCGGTTTCGGGGCACTGAAGCTTTCTTT. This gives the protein CASSIRFRGTEAFF.

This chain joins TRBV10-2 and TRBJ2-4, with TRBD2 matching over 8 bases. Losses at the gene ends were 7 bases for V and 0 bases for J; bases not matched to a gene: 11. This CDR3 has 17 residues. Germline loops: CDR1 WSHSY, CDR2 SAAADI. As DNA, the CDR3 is TGCGCCAGCACCAATCTTGGACTAGCCCTAGCCAAAAACATTCAGTACTTC. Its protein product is CASTNLGLALAKNIQYF.

The CDR3 loop is CASRLTGNTEAFF. CDR3 nucleotides: TGTGCCAGCAGGCTTACAGGGAACACTGAAGCTTTCTTT. The chain is built from TRBV11-3 and TRBJ1-1, with D perhaps matching TRBD1 (5 bases). V lost 6 bases and J 1 base, leaving 9 bases between the germline ends. The CDR3 consists of 13 residues. CDR1 and CDR2 (germline): SGHNT, YENEEA.

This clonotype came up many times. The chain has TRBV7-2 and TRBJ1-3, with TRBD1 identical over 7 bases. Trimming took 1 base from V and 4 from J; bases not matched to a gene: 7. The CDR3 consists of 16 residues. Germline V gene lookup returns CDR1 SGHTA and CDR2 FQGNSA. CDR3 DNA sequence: TGTGCCAGCAGCTTAGATACAGGGGTTGGAGGAAACACCATATATTTT. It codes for CASSLDTGVGGNTIYF.

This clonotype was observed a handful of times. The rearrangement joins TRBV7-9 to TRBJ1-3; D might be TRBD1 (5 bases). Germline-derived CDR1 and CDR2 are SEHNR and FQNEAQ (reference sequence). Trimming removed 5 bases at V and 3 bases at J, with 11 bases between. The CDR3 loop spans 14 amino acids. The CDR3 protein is CASSTGTRGNTIYF. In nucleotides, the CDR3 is TGTGCCAGCAGCACCGGGACTCGTGGAAACACCATATATTTT.

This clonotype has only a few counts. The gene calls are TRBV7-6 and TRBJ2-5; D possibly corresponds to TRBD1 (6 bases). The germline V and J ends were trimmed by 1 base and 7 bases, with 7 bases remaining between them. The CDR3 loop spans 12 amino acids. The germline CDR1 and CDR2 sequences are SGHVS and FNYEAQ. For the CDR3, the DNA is TGTGCCAGCAGCTTAGAAGGGGGGACCCAGTACTTC. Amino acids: CASSLEGGTQYF.

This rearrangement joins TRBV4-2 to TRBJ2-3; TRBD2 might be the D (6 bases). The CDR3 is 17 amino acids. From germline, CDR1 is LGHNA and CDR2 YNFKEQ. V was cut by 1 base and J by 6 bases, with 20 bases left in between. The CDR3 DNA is TGTGCCAGCAGCCAAGTAGGCACGGGCGGGACCACGGATACGCAGTATTTT. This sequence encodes CASSQVGTGGTTDTQYF.

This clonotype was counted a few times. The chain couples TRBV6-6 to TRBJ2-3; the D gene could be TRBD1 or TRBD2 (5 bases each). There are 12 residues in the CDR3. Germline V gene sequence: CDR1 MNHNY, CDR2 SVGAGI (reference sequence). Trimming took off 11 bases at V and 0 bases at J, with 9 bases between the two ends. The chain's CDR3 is CASGASTDTQYF. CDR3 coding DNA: TGTGCCTCCGGGGCCAGCACAGATACGCAGTATTTT.

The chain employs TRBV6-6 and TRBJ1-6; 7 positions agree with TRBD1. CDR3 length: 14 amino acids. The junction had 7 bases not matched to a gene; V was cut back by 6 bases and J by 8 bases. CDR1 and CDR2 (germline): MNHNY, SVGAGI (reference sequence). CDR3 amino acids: CASRPTGLDSPLHF. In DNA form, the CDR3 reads TGTGCCAGCAGACCGACAGGGCTGGATTCACCCCTCCACTTT.

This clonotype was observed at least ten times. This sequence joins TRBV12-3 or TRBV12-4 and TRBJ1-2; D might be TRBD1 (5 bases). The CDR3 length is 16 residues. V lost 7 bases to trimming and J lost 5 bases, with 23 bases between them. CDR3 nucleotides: TGTGCCAGCACAGGATGGGGCCGAGCTCACCAGTATGGCTACACCTTC. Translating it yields CASTGWGRAHQYGYTF.

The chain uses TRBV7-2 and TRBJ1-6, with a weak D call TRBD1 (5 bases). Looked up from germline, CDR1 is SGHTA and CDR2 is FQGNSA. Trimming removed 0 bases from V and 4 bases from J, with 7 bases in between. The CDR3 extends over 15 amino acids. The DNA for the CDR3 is TGTGCCAGCAGCTTAGCGGGGGGATATAATTCACCCCTCCACTTT. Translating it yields CASSLAGGYNSPLHF.

The CDR3 here is CASSQGGQETQYF. The CDR3 nucleotides are TGTGCCAGCAGTCAGGGGGGACAAGAGACCCAGTACTTC. The rearrangement links TRBV2 to TRBJ2-5, with D perhaps TRBD1 (7 bases). Trimming removed 5 bases from V and 2 bases from J, with 9 bases in between. Germline CDR1 SNHLY, CDR2 FYNNEI. The CDR3 consists of 13 residues. The complete variable domain, with remaining parts taken from reference TRBV2 and TRBJ2-5, reads EPEVTQTPSHQVTQMGQEVILRCVPISNHLYFYWYRQILGQKVEFLVSFYNNEISEKSEIFDDQFSVERPDGSNFTLKIRSTKLEDSAMYFCASSQGGQETQYFGPGTRLLVL.

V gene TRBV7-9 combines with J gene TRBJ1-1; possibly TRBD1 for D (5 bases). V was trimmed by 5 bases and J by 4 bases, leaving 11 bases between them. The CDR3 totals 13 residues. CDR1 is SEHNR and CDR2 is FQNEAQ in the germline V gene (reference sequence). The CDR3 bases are TGTGCCAGCAGCCCGAGAAGGGGCACTGAAGCTTTCTTT. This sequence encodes CASSPRRGTEAFF. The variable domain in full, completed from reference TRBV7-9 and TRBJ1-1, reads DTGVSQNPRHKITKRGQNVTFRCDPISEHNRLYWYRQTLGQGPEFLTYFQNEAQLEKSRLLSDRFSAERPKGSFSTLEIQRTEQGDSAMYLCASSPRRGTEAFFGQGTRLTVV.

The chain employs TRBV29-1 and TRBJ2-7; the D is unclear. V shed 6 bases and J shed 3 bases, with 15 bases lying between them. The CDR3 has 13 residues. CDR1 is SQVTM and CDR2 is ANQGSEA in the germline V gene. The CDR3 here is CSVSTIWGYEQYF. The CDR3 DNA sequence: TGCAGCGTCTCCACAATCTGGGGCTACGAGCAGTACTTC.

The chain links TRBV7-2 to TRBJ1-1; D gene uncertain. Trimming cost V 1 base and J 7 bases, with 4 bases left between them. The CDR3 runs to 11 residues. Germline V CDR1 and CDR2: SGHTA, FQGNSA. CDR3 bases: TGTGCCAGCAGCTTAGAGTTTGAAGCTTTCTTT. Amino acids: CASSLEFEAFF.

The CDR3 reads CASSQQGFRPQHF. DNA for the CDR3: TGTGCCAGCAGTCAACAGGGGTTCCGGCCCCAGCATTTT. V gene TRBV6-2 or TRBV6-3 combines with J gene TRBJ1-5, with 7 bases fitting TRBD1. The V segment lost 5 bases and the J segment 9 bases; nucleotides outside the gene matches: 7. Looked up from germline, CDR1 is MNHEY and CDR2 is SVGEGT. The CDR3 extends over 13 amino acids.

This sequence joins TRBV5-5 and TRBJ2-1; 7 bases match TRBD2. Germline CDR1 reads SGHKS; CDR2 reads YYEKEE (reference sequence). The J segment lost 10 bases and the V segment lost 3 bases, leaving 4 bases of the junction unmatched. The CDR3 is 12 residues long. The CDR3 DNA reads TGTGCCAGCAGCTACGCGGGAGTGGAGCAGTTCTTC. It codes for CASSYAGVEQFF.

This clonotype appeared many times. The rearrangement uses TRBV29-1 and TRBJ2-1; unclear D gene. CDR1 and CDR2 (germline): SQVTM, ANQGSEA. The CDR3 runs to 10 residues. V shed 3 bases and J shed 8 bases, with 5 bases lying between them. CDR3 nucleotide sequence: TGCAGCGTTGAGGACCATGAGCAGTTCTTC. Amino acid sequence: CSVEDHEQFF.

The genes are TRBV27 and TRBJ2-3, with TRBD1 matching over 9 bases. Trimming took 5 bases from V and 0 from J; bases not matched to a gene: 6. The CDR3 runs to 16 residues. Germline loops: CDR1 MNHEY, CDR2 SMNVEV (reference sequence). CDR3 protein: CASSGDRGYSTDTQYF. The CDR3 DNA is TGTGCCAGCAGTGGAGACAGGGGGTATAGCACAGATACGCAGTATTTT.

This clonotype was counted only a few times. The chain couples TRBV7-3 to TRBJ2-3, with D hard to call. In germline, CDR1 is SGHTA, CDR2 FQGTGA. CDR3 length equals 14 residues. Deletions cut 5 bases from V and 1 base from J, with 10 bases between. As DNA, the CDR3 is TGTGCCAGCAGCCCAAGGTTTGGCACAGATACGCAGTATTTT. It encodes CASSPRFGTDTQYF.